A selection of T cell receptor beta chains follows, all from one sample in a study of T cell responses to AZD1222 COVID-19 vaccine. Using immunoSEQ multiplex PCR, the repertoire was profiled, and TCRdb retains in-frame clones only, with some absent. The table lists around 120,000 clones, 91% of them singletons. The sample consisted of peripheral blood, taken on day 0 of AZD1222 vaccination. These receptors were collected from an adult in good health. CDR3s include the opening cysteine and the closing phenylalanine or tryptophan. D genes are given only for firm matches. A clone size is listed for some rows: how often the clone was seen (once, few, many), or a class if it is expanded.

d_call: .
j_call: TRBJ1-4
clone_size: .
v_call: TRBV6-5
cdr3_aa: CASSYSTQGVGKLFF
cdr3_nt: TGTGCCAGCAGTTACTCGACTCAGGGCGTAGGAAAACTGTTTTTT

d_call: TRBD1
j_call: TRBJ2-7
clone_size: once
v_call: TRBV19
cdr3_aa: CASSIRDRGLYEQYF
cdr3_nt: TGTGCCAGTAGTATCCGTGACAGGGGCCTCTACGAGCAGTACTTC

d_call: .
j_call: TRBJ1-5
clone_size: once
v_call: TRBV12-3/TRBV12-4
cdr3_aa: CATRKGGQPQHF
cdr3_nt: TGTGCCACCAGGAAGGGCGGACAGCCCCAGCATTTT

d_call: TRBD2
j_call: TRBJ2-3
clone_size: once
v_call: TRBV19
cdr3_aa: CASKGGSGADTQYF
cdr3_nt: TGTGCCAGTAAGGGGGGTAGCGGGGCAGATACGCAGTATTTT

d_call: .
j_call: TRBJ2-1
clone_size: .
v_call: TRBV5-8
cdr3_aa: CASSYGTSPYYNEQFF
cdr3_nt: TGTGCCAGCAGTTACGGGACCTCCCCGTACTACAATGAGCAGTTCTTC

d_call: TRBD1
j_call: TRBJ1-1
clone_size: .
v_call: TRBV29-1
cdr3_aa: CSVAHRDRGTLNTEAFF
cdr3_nt: TGCAGCGTTGCCCACCGGGACAGGGGGACTCTGAACACTGAAGCTTTCTTT

d_call: .
j_call: TRBJ1-1
clone_size: .
v_call: TRBV30
cdr3_aa: CAWTPTANTEAFF
cdr3_nt: TGTGCCTGGACGCCGACAGCGAACACTGAAGCTTTCTTT

d_call: .
j_call: TRBJ2-5
clone_size: .
v_call: TRBV25-1
cdr3_aa: CASSEVGGETQYF
cdr3_nt: TGTGCCAGCAGTGAGGTTGGGGGCGAGACCCAGTACTTC

d_call: .
j_call: TRBJ1-2
clone_size: .
v_call: TRBV29-1
cdr3_aa: CSVNGGPAYGYTF
cdr3_nt: TGCAGCGTCAACGGGGGACCCGCCTATGGCTACACCTTC

d_call: TRBD1
j_call: TRBJ1-6
clone_size: .
v_call: TRBV27
cdr3_aa: CASSRGIGSPLHF
cdr3_nt: TGTGCCTCCTCCAGGGGGATCGGATCACCCCTCCACTTT

d_call: TRBD2
j_call: TRBJ2-5
clone_size: .
v_call: TRBV24-1
cdr3_aa: CATGGVGQSGETQYF
cdr3_nt: TGTGCCACGGGGGGGGTAGGGCAGTCCGGGGAGACCCAGTACTTC

d_call: TRBD2
j_call: TRBJ2-5
clone_size: .
v_call: TRBV6-5
cdr3_aa: CASSYSRGGGFETQYF
cdr3_nt: TGTGCCAGCAGTTACTCGCGGGGCGGGGGATTTGAGACCCAGTACTTC

d_call: TRBD1
j_call: TRBJ1-2
clone_size: .
v_call: TRBV7-3
cdr3_aa: CASSLPGQAVYGYTF
cdr3_nt: TGTGCCAGCAGCTTACCGGGACAGGCGGTCTATGGCTACACCTTC

d_call: TRBD2
j_call: TRBJ2-2
clone_size: .
v_call: TRBV13
cdr3_aa: CASSWREGRVPGELFF
cdr3_nt: TGTGCCAGCAGCTGGAGGGAGGGCCGGGTCCCCGGGGAGCTGTTTTTT

d_call: .
j_call: TRBJ1-1
clone_size: .
v_call: TRBV7-8
cdr3_aa: CASSLVGTRNTEAFF
cdr3_nt: TGTGCCAGCAGCTTAGTGGGGACAAGAAACACTGAAGCTTTCTTT

d_call: .
j_call: TRBJ1-3
clone_size: .
v_call: TRBV19
cdr3_aa: CASSRGGASGNTIYF
cdr3_nt: TGTGCCAGTAGTAGAGGAGGGGCTTCTGGAAACACCATATATTTT

d_call: .
j_call: TRBJ1-2
clone_size: .
v_call: TRBV5-1
cdr3_aa: CASSFETNYGYTF
cdr3_nt: TGCGCCAGCAGCTTTGAGACTAACTATGGCTACACCTTC

d_call: .
j_call: TRBJ2-7
clone_size: few
v_call: TRBV4-1
cdr3_aa: CASSQGFDVYEQYF
cdr3_nt: TGCGCCAGCAGCCAAGGCTTCGACGTTTACGAGCAGTACTTC

d_call: .
j_call: TRBJ1-4
clone_size: .
v_call: TRBV4-1
cdr3_aa: CASSQVGATNEKLFF
cdr3_nt: TGCGCCAGCAGCCAAGTGGGCGCTACTAATGAAAAACTGTTTTTT

d_call: .
j_call: TRBJ2-3
clone_size: .
v_call: TRBV10-1
cdr3_aa: CATGPFGISTDTQYF
cdr3_nt: TGCGCCACCGGCCCTTTTGGTATAAGCACAGATACGCAGTATTTT

d_call: .
j_call: TRBJ2-1
clone_size: once
v_call: TRBV7-4
cdr3_aa: CASSTESPVRDNGYNEQFF
cdr3_nt: TGTGCCAGCAGCACCGAAAGCCCCGTACGGGACAATGGCTACAATGAGCAGTTCTTC

d_call: TRBD1
j_call: TRBJ2-3
clone_size: .
v_call: TRBV4-3
cdr3_aa: CASSQREATGGFPDTQYF
cdr3_nt: TGCGCCAGCAGCCAACGTGAAGCGACAGGGGGGTTCCCAGATACGCAGTATTTT

d_call: .
j_call: TRBJ1-1
clone_size: .
v_call: TRBV6-4
cdr3_aa: CASSDSGGNTEAFF
cdr3_nt: TGTGCCAGCAGTGACTCGGGTGGGAACACTGAAGCTTTCTTT

d_call: .
j_call: TRBJ2-7
clone_size: .
v_call: TRBV30
cdr3_aa: CAWGTGTYSYEQYF
cdr3_nt: TGTGCCTGGGGTACAGGGACTTACTCCTACGAGCAGTACTTC

d_call: TRBD1
j_call: TRBJ1-6
clone_size: .
v_call: TRBV5-4
cdr3_aa: CASSPDRGRDSPLHF
cdr3_nt: TGTGCCAGCAGCCCAGACAGGGGGCGAGATTCACCCCTCCACTTT

d_call: .
j_call: TRBJ2-1
clone_size: .
v_call: TRBV7-2
cdr3_aa: CASSLVPFLRTQQGNEQFF
cdr3_nt: TGTGCCAGCAGCTTAGTTCCTTTTCTTCGGACTCAGCAAGGAAATGAGCAGTTCTTC

d_call: .
j_call: TRBJ2-7
clone_size: .
v_call: TRBV4-2
cdr3_aa: CASSRERSSYEQYF
cdr3_nt: TGTGCCAGCAGCCGGGAGCGTAGCTCCTACGAGCAGTACTTC

d_call: .
j_call: TRBJ2-1
clone_size: .
v_call: TRBV3-1/TRBV3-2
cdr3_aa: CASSQDFPSIEQFF
cdr3_nt: TGTGCCAGCAGCCAAGATTTCCCTAGCATCGAGCAGTTCTTC

d_call: .
j_call: TRBJ1-1
clone_size: .
v_call: TRBV5-4
cdr3_aa: CASSLAGGSTEAFF
cdr3_nt: TGTGCCAGCAGCTTGGCGGGGGGTAGCACTGAAGCTTTCTTT

d_call: .
j_call: TRBJ2-5
clone_size: .
v_call: TRBV7-2
cdr3_aa: CASAGGGTGTQYF
cdr3_nt: TGTGCCAGCGCCGGCGGCGGGACCGGGACCCAGTACTTC

d_call: TRBD2
j_call: TRBJ2-3
clone_size: .
v_call: TRBV5-4
cdr3_aa: CASSLDLAGITDTQYF
cdr3_nt: TGTGCCAGCAGCTTGGATTTAGCGGGAATCACAGATACGCAGTATTTT

d_call: .
j_call: TRBJ1-4
clone_size: .
v_call: TRBV27
cdr3_aa: CASSFQEGLGSGKLFF
cdr3_nt: TGTGCCAGCAGTTTTCAAGAGGGATTGGGTTCTGGGAAACTGTTTTTT

d_call: TRBD1
j_call: TRBJ2-1
clone_size: .
v_call: TRBV7-6
cdr3_aa: CASSLEGARNEQFF
cdr3_nt: TGTGCCAGCAGCTTAGAGGGGGCGCGGAATGAGCAGTTCTTC

d_call: TRBD2
j_call: TRBJ2-1
clone_size: once
v_call: TRBV4-2
cdr3_aa: CASSLTSGENNEQFF
cdr3_nt: TGTGCCAGCAGCCTTACTAGCGGGGAAAACAATGAGCAGTTCTTC

d_call: .
j_call: TRBJ2-7
clone_size: few
v_call: TRBV7-9
cdr3_aa: CASSLSLAGSSYEQYF
cdr3_nt: TGTGCCAGCAGCTTAAGTTTGGCGGGCTCTTCCTACGAGCAGTACTTC

d_call: .
j_call: TRBJ2-3
clone_size: .
v_call: TRBV6-5
cdr3_aa: CAYRVGGTDTQYF
cdr3_nt: TGTGCGTACAGGGTAGGGGGCACAGATACGCAGTATTTT